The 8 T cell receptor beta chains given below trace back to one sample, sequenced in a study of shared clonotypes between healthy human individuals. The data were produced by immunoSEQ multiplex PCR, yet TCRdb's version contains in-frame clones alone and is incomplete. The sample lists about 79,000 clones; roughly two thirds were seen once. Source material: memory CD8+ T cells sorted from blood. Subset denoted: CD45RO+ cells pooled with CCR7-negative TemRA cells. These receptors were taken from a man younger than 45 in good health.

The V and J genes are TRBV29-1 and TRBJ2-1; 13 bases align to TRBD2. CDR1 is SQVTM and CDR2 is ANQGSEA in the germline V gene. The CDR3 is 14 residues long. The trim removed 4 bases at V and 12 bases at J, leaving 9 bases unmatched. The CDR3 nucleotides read TGCAGCGTTGGAGGACTAGCGGGGGACTGGGTGCAGTTCTTC. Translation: CSVGGLAGDWVQFF.

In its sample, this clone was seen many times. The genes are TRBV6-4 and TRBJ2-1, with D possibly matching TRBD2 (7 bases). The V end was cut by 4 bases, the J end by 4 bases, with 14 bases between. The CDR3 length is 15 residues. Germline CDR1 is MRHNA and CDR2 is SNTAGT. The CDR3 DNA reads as TGTGCCAGCAGTGTGAAGGGGGAGGGATACAATGAGCAGTTCTTC. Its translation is CASSVKGEGYNEQFF.

CDR3 protein: CASSLMDTGSYNEQFF. The CDR3 DNA follows: TGTGCCAGCAGCTTAATGGACACTGGCTCCTACAATGAGCAGTTCTTC. The chain uses TRBV11-3 and TRBJ2-1, with D perhaps TRBD1 (5 bases). CDR1 is SGHNT, CDR2 YENEEA, per germline. The CDR3 is 16 amino acids. Trimming pared 2 bases from V and 0 bases from J, leaving 11 bases between.

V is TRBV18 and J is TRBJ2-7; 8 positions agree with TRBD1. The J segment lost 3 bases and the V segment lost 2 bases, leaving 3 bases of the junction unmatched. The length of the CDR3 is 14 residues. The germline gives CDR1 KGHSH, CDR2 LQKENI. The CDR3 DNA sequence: TGTGCCAGCTCACCAGGGACAGGCGTCTACGAGCAGTACTTC. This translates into CASSPGTGVYEQYF. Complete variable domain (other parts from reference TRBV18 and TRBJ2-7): NAGVMQNPRHLVRRRGQEARLRCSPMKGHSHVYWYRQLPEEGLKFMVYLQKENIIDESGMPKERFSAEFPKEGPSILRIQQVVRGDSAAYFCASSPGTGVYEQYFGPGTRLTVT.

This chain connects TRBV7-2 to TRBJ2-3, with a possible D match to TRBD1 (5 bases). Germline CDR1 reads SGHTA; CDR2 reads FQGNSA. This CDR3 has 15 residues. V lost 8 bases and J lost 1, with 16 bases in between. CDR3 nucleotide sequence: TGTGCCAGCCAAAGGGGCTCTTCCCGCACAGATACGCAGTATTTT. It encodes CASQRGSSRTDTQYF.

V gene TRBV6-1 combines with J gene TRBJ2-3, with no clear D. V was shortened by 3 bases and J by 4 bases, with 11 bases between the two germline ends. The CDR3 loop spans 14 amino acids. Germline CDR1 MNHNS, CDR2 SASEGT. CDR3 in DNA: TGTGCCAGCAGTGACCTAGTACCCCCAGATACGCAGTATTTT. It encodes CASSDLVPPDTQYF.

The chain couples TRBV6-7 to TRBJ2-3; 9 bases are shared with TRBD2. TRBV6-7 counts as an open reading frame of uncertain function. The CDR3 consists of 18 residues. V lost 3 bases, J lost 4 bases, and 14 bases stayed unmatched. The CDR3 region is CASSYVPAGTSFSDTQYF. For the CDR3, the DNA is TGTGCCAGCAGTTATGTCCCCGCCGGGACTAGCTTTTCAGATACGCAGTATTTT.

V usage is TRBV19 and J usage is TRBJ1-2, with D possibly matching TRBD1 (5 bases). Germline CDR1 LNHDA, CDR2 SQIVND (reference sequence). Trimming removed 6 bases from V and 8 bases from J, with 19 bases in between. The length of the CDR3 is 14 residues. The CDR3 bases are TGTGCCAGTAGCCAAACTGCGGGACCTTACGGCTACACCTTC. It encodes CASSQTAGPYGYTF. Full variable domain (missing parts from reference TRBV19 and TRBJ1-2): DGGITQSPKYLFRKEGQNVTLSCEQNLNHDAMYWYRQDPGQGLRLIYYSQIVNDFQKGDIAEGYSVSREKKESFPLTVTSAQKNPTAFYLCASSQTAGPYGYTFGSGTRLTVV.